Listed here are 28 T cell receptor beta chains from one sample, sequenced in a study of T-cell reconstitution after alpha-beta-depleted transplantation in children. Library preparation (for TCRbeta) was performed with unique molecular identifiers. TCRdb called the PCR reads again in MiXCR, with one record for every CDR3 protein. Among roughly 590,000 distinct CDR3 sequences listed, roughly 15% were seen once. This specimen consisted of PBMCs from the stem cell graft donor, obtained from the stem cell graft. These receptors were taken from a human donor who donated a stem cell graft to a child with acute myeloid leukemia.

In this sample, this clonotype turned up many times. The V and J genes are TRBV6-2 or TRBV6-3 and TRBJ2-7, with 7 positions matching TRBD1. J gave up 1 base and V 7 bases, and 4 bases lay outside the gene matches. The CDR3 consists of 13 residues. Germline loops: CDR1 MNHEY, CDR2 SVGEGT. The CDR3 loop reads CASTQGDSYEQYF. In nucleotides, the CDR3 is TGTGCCAGCACCCAGGGGGATTCCTACGAGCAGTACTTC.

V and J are TRBV30 and TRBJ2-1, with D hard to call. The V end lost 2 bases, the J end lost 4 bases, and 6 bases lay between the germline ends. CDR1 is GTSNPN, CDR2 SVGIG, per germline (reference sequence). CDR3 length: 12 residues. CDR3 amino acids: CAWSLNYNEQFF. The CDR3 DNA reads TGTGCCTGGAGTCTCAATTACAATGAGCAGTTCTTC.

The rearrangement links TRBV9 to TRBJ1-5; D uncertain. V lost 0 bases and J 7 bases, leaving 11 bases between the germline ends. CDR3 length equals 14 residues. Germline values: CDR1 SGDLS, CDR2 YYNGEE. The CDR3 region is CASSVDGVEQPQHF. The CDR3 DNA sequence: TGTGCCAGCAGCGTAGATGGGGTTGAACAGCCCCAGCATTTT.

The V gene is TRBV6-2 or TRBV6-3, the J gene TRBJ1-2, with 8 bases aligning to TRBD1. V was pared by 6 bases and J by 4 bases, with 7 bases of the junction left unmatched. This CDR3 is built from 14 residues. The germline V gene encodes CDR1 MNHEY and CDR2 SVGEGT. The CDR3 loop reads CASRAPGGAYGYTF. CDR3 in DNA: TGTGCCAGCAGAGCCCCAGGGGGCGCCTATGGCTACACCTTC.

This clonotype was seen a handful of times. The gene calls are TRBV7-7 and TRBJ2-2; D gene uncertain. Trimming cost V 3 bases and J 4 bases, with 9 bases left between them. The CDR3 runs to 14 residues. Germline CDR1 and CDR2: SSHAT and FNYEAQ (reference sequence). CDR3 loop: CASSLSPVTGELFF. DNA of the CDR3: TGTGCCAGCAGCTTGTCCCCGGTCACCGGGGAGCTGTTTTTT.

There are many counts of this clonotype. The gene calls are TRBV20-1 and TRBJ2-1, with D perhaps TRBD1 (6 bases). The CDR3 is made up of 17 amino acids. Deletions cut 2 bases from V and 3 bases from J, with 20 bases between. Germline V gives CDR1 DFQATT, CDR2 SNEGSKA (reference sequence). The CDR3 protein is CSARRQAKRVHYNEQFF. The CDR3 bases are TGCAGTGCTAGAAGACAGGCCAAAAGGGTACACTACAATGAGCAGTTCTTC.

The CDR3 nucleotides read TGTGCCAGCAGGGCTACTAGCGGGGGGGCCAAAAACATTCAGTACTTC. Amino acid sequence: CASRATSGGAKNIQYF. The V and J genes are TRBV28 and TRBJ2-4; 12 nucleotides line up with TRBD2. Germline CDR1 MDHEN, CDR2 SYDVKM. With V trimmed by 6 bases and J by 1 base, 4 bases remained unmatched. The CDR3 has 16 residues.

J is TRBJ2-1 and V is TRBV6-2 or TRBV6-3; 16 bases fit TRBD2. Trimming at V came to 2 bases and at J to 11 bases, leaving 6 bases not matched to a gene. Germline V CDR1 and CDR2: MNHEY, SVGEGT. The CDR3 spans 16 residues. Written as DNA, the CDR3 is TGTGCCAGCAGTTACCCGGGACTAGCGGGGGGGGAGAAGCAGTTCTTC. Translated: CASSYPGLAGGEKQFF.

This chain uses TRBV4-3 with TRBJ2-2, with D uncertain. Trimming removed 0 bases at V and 4 bases at J, with 9 bases between. This CDR3 spans 15 amino acids. Germline V gives CDR1 LGHNA, CDR2 YSLEER. The CDR3, as DNA: TGCGCCAGCAGCCAAGACGGAGTCAGCACCGGGGAGCTGTTTTTT. It is translated as CASSQDGVSTGELFF.

The sample holds a few counts of this clonotype. The chain carries TRBV20-1 and TRBJ2-1; D remains unclear. Trimming removed 6 bases at V and 5 bases at J, with 14 bases between. This CDR3 is built from 13 residues. Germline assignment: CDR1 DFQATT and CDR2 SNEGSKA (reference sequence). CDR3 residues: CSAQWAENNEQFF. In nucleotides, the CDR3 is TGCAGTGCCCAGTGGGCGGAAAACAATGAGCAGTTCTTC.

This clonotype was detected ten times or more. This chain connects TRBV7-2 to TRBJ1-5; D is unresolved. From germline, CDR1 is SGHTA and CDR2 FQGNSA. V lost 0 bases, J lost 12 bases, and 12 bases lay in between. The CDR3 length is 13 residues. In nucleotides, the CDR3 is TGTGCCAGCAGCTTAGCTACCTTATCAGTCCAGCATTTT. This translates into CASSLATLSVQHF. Drawing the rest from reference TRBV7-2 and TRBJ1-5, the complete variable domain is GAGVSQSPSNKVTEKGKDVELRCDPISGHTALYWYRQSLGQGLEFLIYFQGNSAPDKSGLPSDRFSAERTGGSVSTLTIQRTQQEDSAVYLCASSLATLSVQHFGDGTRLSIL.

The chain has TRBV12-3 or TRBV12-4 and TRBJ2-1, with D possibly matching TRBD2 (5 bases). This CDR3 spans 11 amino acids. With 10 bases removed from V and 2 bases from J, the gap between germline ends came to 6 bases. The DNA for the CDR3 is TGTGCCACGCGGGCCTACAATGAGCAGTTCTTC. Its protein product is CATRAYNEQFF.

The rearrangement joins TRBV20-1 to TRBJ2-3, with TRBD1 as a possible D gene (5 bases). From germline, CDR1 is DFQATT and CDR2 SNEGSKA (reference sequence). The CDR3 extends over 14 amino acids. Trimming stripped 8 bases from V and 1 base from J, with 16 bases between. The CDR3 region is CSLRKGAGTDTQYF. The CDR3 DNA follows: TGCAGTCTACGTAAAGGGGCCGGCACAGATACGCAGTATTTT.

This chain connects TRBV5-5 to TRBJ2-3; D is perhaps TRBD2 (6 bases). Germline V gene data show CDR1 as SGHKS and CDR2 as YYEKEE (reference sequence). CDR3 length equals 15 residues. V was cut by 3 bases and J by 5 bases, with 16 bases left in between. The CDR3 region is CASSWIKEGLDTQYF. In DNA, the CDR3 is TGTGCCAGCAGCTGGATTAAGGAGGGGTTAGATACGCAGTATTTT.

This sequence joins TRBV11-2 and TRBJ1-4; D may be TRBD1 (5 bases). Germline loops: CDR1 SGHAT, CDR2 FQNNGV. V lost 3 bases, J lost 7 bases, and 12 bases lay in between. The CDR3 has 14 amino acids. The chain's CDR3 is CASSLGVLSEKLFF. CDR3 bases: TGTGCCAGCAGCTTGGGGGTCCTATCTGAAAAACTGTTTTTT.

This clonotype has only a few counts. The rearrangement uses TRBV6-5 and TRBJ1-5; TRBD1 might be the D (6 bases). The CDR3 totals 15 residues. The V and J ends lost 4 bases and 0 bases respectively, with 10 bases between them. CDR1 is MNHEY and CDR2 is SVGAGI in the germline V gene. DNA for the CDR3: TGTGCCAGCAGTTCCAGGGGTAATAGCAATCAGCCCCAGCATTTT. Translated: CASSSRGNSNQPQHF.

This clonotype has more than one count but fewer than ten. The CDR3 loop is CASSLDRISGFSSYNEQFF. Written as DNA, the CDR3 is TGTGCCAGCAGCTTAGATCGGATTAGCGGGTTCAGCTCCTACAATGAGCAGTTCTTC. This chain connects TRBV11-2 to TRBJ2-1; 7 nucleotides line up with TRBD2. The germline gives CDR1 SGHAT, CDR2 FQNNGV. The CDR3 is 19 amino acids. After removal of 0 bases from V and 0 bases from J, the junction contained 11 bases not matched to a gene.

This chain joins TRBV5-1 and TRBJ2-5; TRBD1 matches 9 bases. Germline CDR1 is SGHRS and CDR2 is YFSETQ. Germline trimming cut 2 bases from V and 4 bases from J; bases unmatched to any gene: 3. This CDR3 comprises 14 residues. The CDR3 sequence: CASSFSDRGETQYF. The CDR3 bases are TGCGCCAGCAGCTTTTCGGACAGGGGAGAGACCCAGTACTTC. Supplemented by reference TRBV5-1 and TRBJ2-5, the full variable domain reads KAGVTQTPRYLIKTRGQQVTLSCSPISGHRSVSWYQQTPGQGLQFLFEYFSETQRNKGNFPGRFSGRQFSNSRSEMNVSTLELGDSALYLCASSFSDRGETQYFGPGTRLLVL.

This clonotype came up a few times. This rearrangement joins TRBV28 to TRBJ2-3; 8 bases align to TRBD1. The ends lost 8 bases at V and 6 bases at J; junction bases unmatched: 7. Germline loops: CDR1 MDHEN, CDR2 SYDVKM. The CDR3 contains 13 residues. DNA for the CDR3: TGTGCCAGCGGGGTCAGGGGGCACGATACGCAGTATTTT. Translation gives CASGVRGHDTQYF.

A few counts support this clonotype. The rearrangement links TRBV6-2 or TRBV6-3 to TRBJ2-2, with D unclear. CDR3 length: 14 residues. Germline values: CDR1 MNHEY, CDR2 SVGEGT. V lost 2 bases and J 5 bases, leaving 9 bases between the germline ends. CDR3 DNA: TGTGCCAGCAGTTACAGCGATCTGACCGGGGAGCTGTTTTTT. Its protein is CASSYSDLTGELFF.

V usage is TRBV11-3 and J usage is TRBJ2-5; D gene uncertain. Germline V lookup: CDR1 SGHNT, CDR2 YENEEA. This CDR3 comprises 13 residues. V was trimmed by 1 base and J by 5 bases, leaving 8 bases between them. Here the CDR3 reads CASSLVDEETQYF. As DNA, the CDR3 is TGTGCCAGCAGCTTAGTAGACGAGGAGACCCAGTACTTC.

This clonotype has a handful of counts. J is TRBJ2-3 and V is TRBV20-1; no clear D gene. CDR1 is DFQATT, CDR2 SNEGSKA, per germline (reference sequence). This CDR3 has 12 residues. V dropped 6 bases and J dropped 8 bases, with 15 bases sitting between them. The CDR3 nucleotides read TGCAGTGCAAAGGAAGAGATCTTTACGCAGTATTTT. Translated, it gives CSAKEEIFTQYF.

The chain couples TRBV5-6 to TRBJ1-1; TRBD1 matches at 8 bases. The CDR3 has 16 residues. The V gene's germline CDR1 is SGHDT and CDR2 YYEEEE. J was trimmed by 2 bases and V by 1 base; bases with no gene match: 7. The CDR3 DNA sequence: TGTGCCAGCAGCTTGTCGATCAGGGGGCGAAACACTGAAGCTTTCTTT. It is translated as CASSLSIRGRNTEAFF.

The chain recombines TRBV20-1 with TRBJ1-2; D call uncertain. Trimming shortened V by 5 bases and J by 2 bases, and 3 bases separated the two germline ends. The length of the CDR3 is 10 residues. Germline CDR1 reads DFQATT; CDR2 reads SNEGSKA (reference sequence). CDR3 DNA sequence: TGCAGTGCTTTCAACTATGGCTACACCTTC. Amino acid sequence: CSAFNYGYTF.

The CDR3 loop reads CASSEWGCSYEQYV. In DNA form, the CDR3 reads TGTGCCAGCAGTGAATGGGGCTGCTCCTACGAGCAGTACGTC. V gene TRBV25-1 combines with J gene TRBJ2-7; possibly TRBD1 for D (5 bases). The CDR3 spans 14 residues. V lost 1 base and J lost 0, with 7 bases in between. Germline V gives CDR1 MGHDK, CDR2 SYGVNS.

This clonotype was observed at least ten times. The CDR3 sequence: CSARSPSGASETQYF. CDR3 sequence (DNA): TGCAGTGCTAGATCCCCGTCCGGGGCCAGTGAGACCCAGTACTTC. This chain uses TRBV20-1 with TRBJ2-5; D may correspond to TRBD1 or TRBD2 (5 bases each). Germline V gene lookup returns CDR1 DFQATT and CDR2 SNEGSKA (reference sequence). V was trimmed by 2 bases and J by 5 bases, leaving 18 bases between them. CDR3 length: 15 amino acids.

J is TRBJ2-6 and V is TRBV7-3; D is possibly TRBD2 (5 bases). Looked up from germline, CDR1 is SGHTA and CDR2 is FQGTGA. The length of the CDR3 is 18 residues. With 5 bases removed from V and 0 bases from J, the gap between germline ends came to 17 bases. DNA of the CDR3: TGTGCCAGCAGCATAGGGCCTTACGGGAACTCTGGGGCCAACGTCCTGACTTTC. Its translation is CASSIGPYGNSGANVLTF.

A few counts support this clonotype. This chain joins TRBV20-1 and TRBJ2-3; tentatively, D is TRBD2 (6 bases). Trimming shortened V by 4 bases and J by 0 bases, and 14 bases separated the two germline ends. Looked up from germline, CDR1 is DFQATT and CDR2 is SNEGSKA (reference sequence). The CDR3 is 15 residues long. CDR3 DNA: TGCAGTGCTAAAATAGCCGGGGGAAGCACAGATACGCAGTATTTT. The encoded protein is CSAKIAGGSTDTQYF.